The T cell receptor beta chain under discussion was sequenced for a study of identical twins. One entry per CDR3 protein results from TCRdb running MiXCR on the 5' RACE reads. The data show roughly 1,500,000 distinct CDR3 sequences, with roughly 35% seen just once and around 0.25% held by the top ten. Points on this clonotype: Germline is not matched at one junction end, which may reflect a read error.

This sequence originates from a newborn girl in good health. The sample was cord blood.

This chain's CDR3 is CANSFNRGRNQPQHF. In nucleotides, the CDR3 is TGTGCCAACAGTTTCAACAGGGGGCGCAATCAGCCCCAGCATTTT. The J gene is TRBJ1-5, the V gene TRBV28, with 9 nucleotides matching TRBD1. There are 15 residues in the CDR3. Germline V gives CDR1 MDHEN, CDR2 SYDVKM.